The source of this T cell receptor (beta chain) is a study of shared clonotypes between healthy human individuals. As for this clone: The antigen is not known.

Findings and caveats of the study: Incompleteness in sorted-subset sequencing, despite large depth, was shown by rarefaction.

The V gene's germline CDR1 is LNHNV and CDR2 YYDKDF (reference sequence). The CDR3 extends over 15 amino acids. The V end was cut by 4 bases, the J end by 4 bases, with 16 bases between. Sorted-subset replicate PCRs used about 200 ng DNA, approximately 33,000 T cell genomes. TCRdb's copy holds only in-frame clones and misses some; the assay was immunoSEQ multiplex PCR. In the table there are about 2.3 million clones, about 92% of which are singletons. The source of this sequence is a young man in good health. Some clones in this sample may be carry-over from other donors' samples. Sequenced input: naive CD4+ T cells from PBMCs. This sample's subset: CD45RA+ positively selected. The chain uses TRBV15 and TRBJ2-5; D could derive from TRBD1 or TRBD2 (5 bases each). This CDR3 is CATSTAGTNGETQYF. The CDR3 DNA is TGTGCCACCAGCACAGCCGGGACCAACGGAGAGACCCAGTACTTC.